This T cell receptor (beta chain) was obtained from a study of shared clonotypes between healthy human individuals. This table comes from immunoSEQ multiplex PCR, and its TCRdb copy is limited to in-frame clones, with some not included. The sample lists approximately 1,500,000 clones; approximately 96% were seen once. CDR3 size: 15 residues. Deletions cut 0 bases from V and 4 bases from J, with 10 bases between. Germline loops: CDR1 SGHRS, CDR2 YFSETQ. This sequence originates from a man younger than 40 in good health. Specimen: naive CD4+ T cells sorted from blood. Specified subset: CD45RA+ positively selected. The J gene is TRBJ1-4, the V gene TRBV5-1; TRBD1 is a possible D gene (5 bases). The CDR3 protein is CASSLEAGRNEKLFF. The CDR3 DNA reads as TGCGCCAGCAGCTTGGAAGCAGGGCGTAATGAAAAACTGTTTTTT.